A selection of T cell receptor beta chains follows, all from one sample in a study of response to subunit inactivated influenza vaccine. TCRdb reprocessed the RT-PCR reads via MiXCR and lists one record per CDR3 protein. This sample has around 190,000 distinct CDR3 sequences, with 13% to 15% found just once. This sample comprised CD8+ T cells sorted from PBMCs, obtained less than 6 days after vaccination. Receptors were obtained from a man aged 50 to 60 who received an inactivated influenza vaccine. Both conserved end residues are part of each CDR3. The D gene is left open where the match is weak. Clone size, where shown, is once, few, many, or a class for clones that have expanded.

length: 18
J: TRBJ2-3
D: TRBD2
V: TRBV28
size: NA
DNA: TGTGCCAGCAGCAATAGACTAGCGGGAGGGCCTCTGACAGATACGCAGTATTTT
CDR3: CASSNRLAGGPLTDTQYF

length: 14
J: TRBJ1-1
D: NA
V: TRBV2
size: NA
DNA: TGTGCCAGCGGCCCGTTGGGGGGTGGAACTGAAGCTTTCTTT
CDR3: CASGPLGGGTEAFF

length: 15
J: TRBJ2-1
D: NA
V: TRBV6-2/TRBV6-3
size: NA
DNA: TGTGCCAGCAGTTACTTAGGGGACAACTACAATGAGCAGTTCTTC
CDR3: CASSYLGDNYNEQFF

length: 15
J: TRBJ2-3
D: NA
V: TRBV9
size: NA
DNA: TGTGCCAGCAGCGTAGTGCCGGCAGACACAGATACGCAGTATTTT
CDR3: CASSVVPADTDTQYF

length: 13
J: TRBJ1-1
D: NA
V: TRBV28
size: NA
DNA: TGTGCCAGCAGTTTATGGCAGAACACTGAAGCTTTCTTT
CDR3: CASSLWQNTEAFF

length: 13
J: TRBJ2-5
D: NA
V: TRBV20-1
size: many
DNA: TGCAGTGCTAGCACGGGGGACCTAGAGACCCAGTACTTC
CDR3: CSASTGDLETQYF

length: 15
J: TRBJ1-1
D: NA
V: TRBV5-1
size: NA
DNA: TGCGCCAGCAGCTTGGTGGCCAGGGGTGGCACTGAAGCTTTCTTT
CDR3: CASSLVARGGTEAFF

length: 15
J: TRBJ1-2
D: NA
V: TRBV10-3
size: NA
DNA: TGTGCCATCAGTGATAGCGGGGGGTGGCTCGATGGCTACACCTTC
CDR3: CAISDSGGWLDGYTF

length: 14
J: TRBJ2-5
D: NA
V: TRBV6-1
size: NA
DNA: TGTGCCAGCAGACCCCTCGGGGATTTAGAGACCCAGTACTTC
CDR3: CASRPLGDLETQYF

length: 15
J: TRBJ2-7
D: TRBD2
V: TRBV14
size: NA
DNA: TGTGCCAGCAGGCTTACTAGCGGGGACTCCTACGAGCAGTACTTC
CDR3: CASRLTSGDSYEQYF

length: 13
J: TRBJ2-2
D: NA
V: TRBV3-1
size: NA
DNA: TGTGCCAGCAGCCCCCCGGGCACCGGGGAGCTGTTTTTT
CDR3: CASSPPGTGELFF

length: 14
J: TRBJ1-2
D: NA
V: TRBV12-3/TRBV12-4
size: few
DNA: TGTGCCAGCACCCCGGACGGGATTAGCTATGGCTACACCTTC
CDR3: CASTPDGISYGYTF

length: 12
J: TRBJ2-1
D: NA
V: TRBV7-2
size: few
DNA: TGTGCCAGCAGCCCCCCCCTGCTTGAGCAGTTCTTC
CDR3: CASSPPLLEQFF

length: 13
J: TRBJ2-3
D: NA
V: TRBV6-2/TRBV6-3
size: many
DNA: TGTGCCAGCAGTCCTGGGGTTCCAGATACGCAGTATTTT
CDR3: CASSPGVPDTQYF

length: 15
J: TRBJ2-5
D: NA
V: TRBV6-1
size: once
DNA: TGTGCCAGCAGTGAGGTTGCAAGCCAGGGGGAGACCCAGTACTTC
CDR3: CASSEVASQGETQYF

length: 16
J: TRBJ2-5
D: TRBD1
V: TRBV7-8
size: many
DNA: TGTGCCAGCAGCTTATATAGGGACAGGGGAGGAAAGACCCAGTACTTC
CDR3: CASSLYRDRGGKTQYF

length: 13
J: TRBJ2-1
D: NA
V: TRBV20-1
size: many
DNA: TGCAGTGCTAGCCGGGACCTCTACAATGAGCAGTTCTTC
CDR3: CSASRDLYNEQFF

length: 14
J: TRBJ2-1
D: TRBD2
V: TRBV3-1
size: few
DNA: TGTGCCAGCAGCCCCATAGCGGGAGGTGCGGAGCAGTTCTTC
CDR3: CASSPIAGGAEQFF

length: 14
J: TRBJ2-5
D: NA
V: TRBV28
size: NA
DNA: TGTGCCAGCAGTCAAACAGGGCATGGAGAGACCCAGTACTTC
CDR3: CASSQTGHGETQYF

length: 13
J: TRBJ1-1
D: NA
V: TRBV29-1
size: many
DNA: TGCAGCGTTGACTCGGGGATGAACACTGAAGCTTTCTTT
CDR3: CSVDSGMNTEAFF

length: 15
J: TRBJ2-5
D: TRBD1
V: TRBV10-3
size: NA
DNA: TGTGCCATCAGTGAGTCTCTGGCACAGGGGGAGACCCAGTACTTC
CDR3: CAISESLAQGETQYF

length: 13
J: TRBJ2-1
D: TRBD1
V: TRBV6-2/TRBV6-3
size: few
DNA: TGTGCCAGCAGTTTCGACAGGGGATTTGGGCAGTTCTTC
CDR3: CASSFDRGFGQFF

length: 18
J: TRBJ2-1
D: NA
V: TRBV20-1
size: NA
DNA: TGCAGTGCTAGACAACAACCGCTGGCGGGCTTCCTCCTAAATGAGCAGTTCTTC
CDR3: CSARQQPLAGFLLNEQFF

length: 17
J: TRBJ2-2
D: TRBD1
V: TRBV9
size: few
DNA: TGTGCCAGCAGCGCGGGCGGGACAGGGAAAGGGACCGGGGAGCTGTTTTTT
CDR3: CASSAGGTGKGTGELFF

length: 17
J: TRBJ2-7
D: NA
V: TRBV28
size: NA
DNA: TGTGCCAGCAGTTTATCTCTAGTGGGCAGGGGGGACTACGAGCAGTACTTC
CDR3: CASSLSLVGRGDYEQYF

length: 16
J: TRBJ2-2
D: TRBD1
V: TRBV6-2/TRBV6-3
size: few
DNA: TGTGCCAGCAATCCGGGACAGGAGTTGTACACCGGGGAGCTGTTTTTT
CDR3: CASNPGQELYTGELFF

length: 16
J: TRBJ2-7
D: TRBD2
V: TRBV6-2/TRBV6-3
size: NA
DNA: TGTGCCAGCAGTTACTCTGCGGGAGGCCCACCCTACGAGCAGTACTTC
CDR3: CASSYSAGGPPYEQYF

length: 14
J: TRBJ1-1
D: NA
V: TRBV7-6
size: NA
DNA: TGTGCCAGCAGCTTAGCGGAATCAAACACTGAAGCTTTCTTT
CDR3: CASSLAESNTEAFF

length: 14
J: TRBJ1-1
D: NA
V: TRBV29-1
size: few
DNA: TGCAGCGTTGAAAAAGCGGGCGTAAACACTGAAGCTTTCTTT
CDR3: CSVEKAGVNTEAFF

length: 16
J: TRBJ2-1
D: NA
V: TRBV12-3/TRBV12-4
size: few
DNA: TGTGCCAGCAGACCCGAGGGGGGTAGCTCCTACAATGAGCAGTTCTTC
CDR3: CASRPEGGSSYNEQFF

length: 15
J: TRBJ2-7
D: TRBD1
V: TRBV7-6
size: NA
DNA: TGTGCCAGCAGCGCTCGGACAGGGGCAATGGTCGAGCAGTACTTC
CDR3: CASSARTGAMVEQYF

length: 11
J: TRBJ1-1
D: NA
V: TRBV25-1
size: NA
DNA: TGTGCCAGCAGTGATGGAGGTGGGGCTTTCTTT
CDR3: CASSDGGGAFF

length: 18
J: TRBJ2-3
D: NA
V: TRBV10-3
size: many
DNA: TGTGCCATCAGTGGGATAAAGCTTGATAGCGGCGAACTTTATACGCAGTATTTT
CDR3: CAISGIKLDSGELYTQYF

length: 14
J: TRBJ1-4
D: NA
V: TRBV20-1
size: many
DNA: TGCAGTGCTAGAGATACTCGGAGGGTTGAAAAACTGTTTTTT
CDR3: CSARDTRRVEKLFF

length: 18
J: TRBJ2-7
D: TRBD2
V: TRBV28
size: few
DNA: TGTGCCAGCAGTTCAGCCGGACTAGCGGGGACCCCTTCCTACGAGCAGTACTTC
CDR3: CASSSAGLAGTPSYEQYF

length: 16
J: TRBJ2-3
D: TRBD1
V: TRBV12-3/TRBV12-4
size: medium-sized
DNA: TGTGCCAGCAGTACCACCGGGACAGGGAGCACAGATACGCAGTATTTT
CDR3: CASSTTGTGSTDTQYF

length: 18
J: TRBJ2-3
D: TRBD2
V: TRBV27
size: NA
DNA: TGTGCCAGCAATCCGGGACTAGCGGGGGATTCTAGCACAGATACGCAGTATTTT
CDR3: CASNPGLAGDSSTDTQYF

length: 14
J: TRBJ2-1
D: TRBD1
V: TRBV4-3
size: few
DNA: TGCGCCAGCAGCCAAGATACGGAAGGGGGCGAGCAGTTCTTC
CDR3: CASSQDTEGGEQFF

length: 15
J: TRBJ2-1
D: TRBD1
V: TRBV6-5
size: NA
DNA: TGTGCCAGCAGTTACTTAGGACAGGGGGGCTATGAGCAGTTCTTC
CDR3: CASSYLGQGGYEQFF

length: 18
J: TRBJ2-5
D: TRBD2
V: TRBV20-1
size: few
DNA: TGCAGTGCTAGAAGTTTGGGACTAGCGGTCCCCTTCCAAGAGACCCAGTACTTC
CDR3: CSARSLGLAVPFQETQYF

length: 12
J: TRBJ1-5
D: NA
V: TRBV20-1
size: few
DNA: TGCAGTGCTAGAGGATACAATCAGCCCCAGCATTTT
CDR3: CSARGYNQPQHF

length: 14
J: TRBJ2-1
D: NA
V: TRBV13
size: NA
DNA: TGTGCCAGCGGCGCAAGAGGGGCGTACAATGAGCAGTTCTTC
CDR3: CASGARGAYNEQFF

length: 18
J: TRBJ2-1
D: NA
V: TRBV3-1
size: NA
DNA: TGTGCCAGCAGCTACGAACTCGAGTGGGAGTTGGTGAGGAATGAGCAGTTCTTC
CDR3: CASSYELEWELVRNEQFF

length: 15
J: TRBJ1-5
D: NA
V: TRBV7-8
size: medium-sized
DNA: TGTGCCAGCAGCCCAGGGTCAGGTAGCAATCAGCCCCAGCATTTT
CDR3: CASSPGSGSNQPQHF

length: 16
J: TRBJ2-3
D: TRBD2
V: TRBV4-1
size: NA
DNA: TGCGCCAGCAGCCAACTAGCGGGAGGGACCACAGATACGCAGTATTTT
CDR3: CASSQLAGGTTDTQYF

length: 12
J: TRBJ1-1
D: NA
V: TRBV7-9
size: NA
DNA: TGTGCCAGCAGCTCAGCGTCCACTGAAGCTTTCTTT
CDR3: CASSSASTEAFF

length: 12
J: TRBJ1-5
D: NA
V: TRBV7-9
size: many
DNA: TGTGCCAGCAGCCGGAGCAATCAGCCCCAGCATTTT
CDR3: CASSRSNQPQHF

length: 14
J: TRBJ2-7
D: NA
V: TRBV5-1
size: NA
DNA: TGCGCCAGCAGCTTGACGGGGTCTACCTACGAGCAGTACTTC
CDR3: CASSLTGSTYEQYF

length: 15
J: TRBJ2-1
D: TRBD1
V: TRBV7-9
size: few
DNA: TGTGCCAGCATCTCCCGGGACAGGGGAAACAATGAGCAGTTCTTC
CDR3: CASISRDRGNNEQFF

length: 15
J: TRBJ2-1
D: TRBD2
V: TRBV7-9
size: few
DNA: TGTGCCAGCAGCGATAGCGGGAGGCCTTACAATGAGCAGTTCTTC
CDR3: CASSDSGRPYNEQFF

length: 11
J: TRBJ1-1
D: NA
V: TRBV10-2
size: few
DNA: TGCGCCTGTGGGGGATATCCTGAAGCTTTCTTT
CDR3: CACGGYPEAFF

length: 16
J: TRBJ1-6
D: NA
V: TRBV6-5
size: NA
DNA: TGTGCCAGCAGTTACTTGGGTACCTCCTATAATTCACCCCTCCACTTT
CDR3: CASSYLGTSYNSPLHF

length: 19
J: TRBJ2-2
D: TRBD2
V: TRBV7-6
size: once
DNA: TGTGCCAGCAGTCCTCCGGGACTAGCGGGGGTCCTGGGCACCGGGGAGCTGTTTTTT
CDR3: CASSPPGLAGVLGTGELFF

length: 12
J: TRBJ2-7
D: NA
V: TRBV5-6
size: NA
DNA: TGTGCCAGCAGCGGTTTGGGCGACGAGCAGTACTTC
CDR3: CASSGLGDEQYF

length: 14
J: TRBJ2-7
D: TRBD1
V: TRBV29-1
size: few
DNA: TGCAGCGTTGAAGATAGACAGGGCACCTACGAGCAGTACTTC
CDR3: CSVEDRQGTYEQYF